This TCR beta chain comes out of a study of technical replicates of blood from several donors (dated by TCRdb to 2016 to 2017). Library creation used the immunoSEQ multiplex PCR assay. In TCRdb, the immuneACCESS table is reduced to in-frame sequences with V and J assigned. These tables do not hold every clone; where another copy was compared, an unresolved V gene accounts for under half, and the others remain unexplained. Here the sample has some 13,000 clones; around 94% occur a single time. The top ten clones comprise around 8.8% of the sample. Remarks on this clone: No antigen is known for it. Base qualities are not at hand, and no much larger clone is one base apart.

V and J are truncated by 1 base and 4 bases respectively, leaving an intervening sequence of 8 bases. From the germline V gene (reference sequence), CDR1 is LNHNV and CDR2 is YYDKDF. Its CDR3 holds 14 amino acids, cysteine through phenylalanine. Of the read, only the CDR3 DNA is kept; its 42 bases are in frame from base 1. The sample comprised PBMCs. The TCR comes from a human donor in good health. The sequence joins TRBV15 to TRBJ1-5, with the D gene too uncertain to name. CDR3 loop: CATSRGQENQPQHF. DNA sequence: TGTGCCACCAGCAGAGGTCAGGAAAATCAGCCCCAGCATTTT.